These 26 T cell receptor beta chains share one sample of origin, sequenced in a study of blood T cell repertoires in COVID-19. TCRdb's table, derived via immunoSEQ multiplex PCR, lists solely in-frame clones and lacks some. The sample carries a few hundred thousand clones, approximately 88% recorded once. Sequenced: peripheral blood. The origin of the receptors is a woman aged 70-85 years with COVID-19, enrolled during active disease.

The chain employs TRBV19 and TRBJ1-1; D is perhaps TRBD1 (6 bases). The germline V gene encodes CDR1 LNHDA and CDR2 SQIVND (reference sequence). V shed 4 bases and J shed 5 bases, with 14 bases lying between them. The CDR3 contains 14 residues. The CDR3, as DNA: TGTGCCAGTAGTAAAGGGGGTTGGGGAACTGAAGCTTTCTTT. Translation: CASSKGGWGTEAFF.

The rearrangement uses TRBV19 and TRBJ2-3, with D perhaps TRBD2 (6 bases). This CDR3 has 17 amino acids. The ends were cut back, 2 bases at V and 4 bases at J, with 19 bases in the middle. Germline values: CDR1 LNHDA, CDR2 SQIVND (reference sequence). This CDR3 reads CASSIPTFSGAADTQYF. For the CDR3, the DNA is TGTGCCAGTAGTATACCGACTTTTTCGGGAGCGGCAGATACGCAGTATTTT.

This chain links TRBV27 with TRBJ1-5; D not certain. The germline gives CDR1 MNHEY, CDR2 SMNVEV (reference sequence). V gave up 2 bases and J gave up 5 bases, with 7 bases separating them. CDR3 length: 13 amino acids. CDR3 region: CASSLGQDQPQHF. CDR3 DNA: TGTGCCAGCAGTTTAGGTCAGGATCAGCCCCAGCATTTT.

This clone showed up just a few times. CDR3 coding DNA: TGCGCCAGCAGCTTCAGGGGGTCTGGGACTGAAGCTTTCTTT. Protein sequence: CASSFRGSGTEAFF. This sequence joins TRBV5-1 and TRBJ1-1; 7 nucleotides align to TRBD1. CDR3 length: 14 amino acids. In germline, CDR1 is SGHRS, CDR2 YFSETQ. After removal of 2 bases from V and 5 bases from J, the junction contained 6 bases not matched to a gene.

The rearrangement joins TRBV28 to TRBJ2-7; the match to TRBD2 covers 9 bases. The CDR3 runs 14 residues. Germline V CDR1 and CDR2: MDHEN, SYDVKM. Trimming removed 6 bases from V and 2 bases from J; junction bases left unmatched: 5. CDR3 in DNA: TGTGCCAGCAGCCCGACTAGCGGAACCTACGAGCAGTACTTC. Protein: CASSPTSGTYEQYF.

CDR3 nucleotide sequence: TGTGCCAGCAGCCAAGTTGGTAGCGGGAGGGCTTACGAGCAGTACTTC. This translates into CASSQVGSGRAYEQYF. The V gene is TRBV4-2, the J gene TRBJ2-7, with TRBD2 matching 11 bases. The CDR3 extends over 16 amino acids. The V gene's germline CDR1 is LGHNA and CDR2 YNFKEQ. V lost 1 base, J lost 4 bases, and 6 bases stayed unmatched.

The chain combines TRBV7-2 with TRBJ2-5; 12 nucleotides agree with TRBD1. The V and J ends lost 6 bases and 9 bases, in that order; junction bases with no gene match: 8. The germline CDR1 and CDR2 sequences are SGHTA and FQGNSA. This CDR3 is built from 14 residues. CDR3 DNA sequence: TGTGCCAGCAGTCGGGACAGGGGGCGCGAGGCCCAGTACTTC. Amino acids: CASSRDRGREAQYF.

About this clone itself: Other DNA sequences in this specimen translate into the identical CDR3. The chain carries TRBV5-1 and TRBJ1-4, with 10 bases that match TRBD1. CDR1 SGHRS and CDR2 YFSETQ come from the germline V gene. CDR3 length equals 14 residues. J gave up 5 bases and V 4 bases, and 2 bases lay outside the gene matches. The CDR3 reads CASSLDRGNEKLFF. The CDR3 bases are TGCGCCAGCAGCCTGGACAGGGGGAATGAAAAACTGTTTTTT.

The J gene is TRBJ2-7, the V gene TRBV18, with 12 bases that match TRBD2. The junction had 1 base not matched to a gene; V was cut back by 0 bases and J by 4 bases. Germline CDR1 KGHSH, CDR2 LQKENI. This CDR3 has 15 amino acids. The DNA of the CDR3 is TGTGCCAGCTCACCACCGACTAGCGGGAGTTACGAGCAGTACTTC. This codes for CASSPPTSGSYEQYF.

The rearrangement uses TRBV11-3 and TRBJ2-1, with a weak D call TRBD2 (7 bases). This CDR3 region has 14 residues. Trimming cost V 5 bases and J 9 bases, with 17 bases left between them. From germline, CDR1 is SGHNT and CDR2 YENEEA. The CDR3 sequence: CASSLGGGFTEQFF. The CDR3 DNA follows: TGTGCCAGCAGCCTAGGCGGGGGCTTCACTGAGCAGTTCTTC.

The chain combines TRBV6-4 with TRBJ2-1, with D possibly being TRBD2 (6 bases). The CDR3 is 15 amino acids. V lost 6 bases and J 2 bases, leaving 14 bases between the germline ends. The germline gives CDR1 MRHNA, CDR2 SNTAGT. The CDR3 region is CASSPMGGAYNEQFF. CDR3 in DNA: TGTGCCAGCAGCCCGATGGGGGGAGCCTACAATGAGCAGTTCTTC.

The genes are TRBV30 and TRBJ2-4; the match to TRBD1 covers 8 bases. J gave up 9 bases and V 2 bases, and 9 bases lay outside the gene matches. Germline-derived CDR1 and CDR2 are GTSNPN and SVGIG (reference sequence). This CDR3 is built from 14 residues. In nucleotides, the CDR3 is TGTGCCTGGAGTTTGGCAGGGGGCAATGTCATTCAGTACTTC. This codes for CAWSLAGGNVIQYF.

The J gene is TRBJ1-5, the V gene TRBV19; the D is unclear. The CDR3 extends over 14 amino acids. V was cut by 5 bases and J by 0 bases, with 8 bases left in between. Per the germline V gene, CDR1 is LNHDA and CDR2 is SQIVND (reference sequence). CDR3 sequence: CASSDKNSNQPQHF. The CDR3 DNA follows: TGTGCCAGTAGTGACAAAAATAGCAATCAGCCCCAGCATTTT.

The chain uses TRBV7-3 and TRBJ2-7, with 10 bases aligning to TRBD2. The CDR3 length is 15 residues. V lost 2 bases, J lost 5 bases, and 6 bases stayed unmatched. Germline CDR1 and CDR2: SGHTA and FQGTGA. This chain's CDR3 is CASSLGSSGSHEQYF. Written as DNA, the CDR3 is TGTGCCAGCAGCTTAGGGTCTAGCGGGAGCCACGAGCAGTACTTC.

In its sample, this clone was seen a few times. The CDR3 coding sequence is TGTGCCAGCAGCCCAACTAGCGGAACCTACAATGAGCAGTTCTTC. Translated, it gives CASSPTSGTYNEQFF. This chain joins TRBV7-3 and TRBJ2-1, with 8 bases aligning to TRBD2. The CDR3 is made up of 15 amino acids. Germline CDR1 and CDR2: SGHTA and FQGTGA. V dropped 5 bases and J dropped 2; count of bases not matched to a gene: 5.

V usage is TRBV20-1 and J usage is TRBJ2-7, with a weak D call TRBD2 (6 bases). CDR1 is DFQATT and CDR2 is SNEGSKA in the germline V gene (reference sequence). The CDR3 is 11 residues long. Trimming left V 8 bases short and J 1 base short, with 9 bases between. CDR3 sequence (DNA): TGCAGTAAGCTAGCGTCCTACGAGCAGTACTTC. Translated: CSKLASYEQYF.

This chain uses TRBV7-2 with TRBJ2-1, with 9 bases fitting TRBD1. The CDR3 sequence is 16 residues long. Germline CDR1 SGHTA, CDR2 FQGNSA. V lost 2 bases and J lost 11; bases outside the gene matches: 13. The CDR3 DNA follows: TGTGCCAGCAGCTTATCTCCCGTGGGGACAGGGTCCCAGCAGTTCTTC. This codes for CASSLSPVGTGSQQFF.

CDR3 protein: CASSPGLAGSYEQYF. CDR3 sequence (DNA): TGCGCCAGCAGCCCAGGACTAGCGGGATCCTACGAGCAGTACTTC. V is TRBV5-1 and J is TRBJ2-7; 12 bases fit TRBD2. This CDR3 is built from 15 residues. Germline V gene data show CDR1 as SGHRS and CDR2 as YFSETQ. Losses at the gene ends were 4 bases for V and 1 base for J; bases not matched to a gene: 3.

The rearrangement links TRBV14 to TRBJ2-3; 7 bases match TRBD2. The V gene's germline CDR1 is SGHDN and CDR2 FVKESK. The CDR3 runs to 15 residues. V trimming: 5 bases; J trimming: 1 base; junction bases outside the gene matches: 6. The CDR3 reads CASSASGIRTDTQYF. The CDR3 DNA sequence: TGTGCCAGCAGCGCAAGCGGGATACGCACAGATACGCAGTATTTT. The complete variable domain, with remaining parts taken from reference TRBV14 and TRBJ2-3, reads EAGVTQFPSHSVIEKGQTVTLRCDPISGHDNLYWYRRVMGKEIKFLLHFVKESKQDESGMPNNRFLAERTGGTYSTLKVQPAELEDSGVYFCASSASGIRTDTQYFGPGTRLTVL.

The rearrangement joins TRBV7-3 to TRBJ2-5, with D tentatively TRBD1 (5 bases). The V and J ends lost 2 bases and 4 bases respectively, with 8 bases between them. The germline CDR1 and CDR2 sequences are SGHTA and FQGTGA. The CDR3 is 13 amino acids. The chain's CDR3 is CASSLGAAETQYF. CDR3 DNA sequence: TGTGCCAGCAGCTTAGGGGCAGCAGAGACCCAGTACTTC.

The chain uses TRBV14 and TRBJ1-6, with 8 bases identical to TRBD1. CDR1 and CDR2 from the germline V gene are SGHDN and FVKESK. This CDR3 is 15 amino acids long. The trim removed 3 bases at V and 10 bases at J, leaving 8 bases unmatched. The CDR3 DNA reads TGTGCCAGCAGCCACAGGACAGGGTCGGGCTCACCCCTCCACTTT. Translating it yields CASSHRTGSGSPLHF.

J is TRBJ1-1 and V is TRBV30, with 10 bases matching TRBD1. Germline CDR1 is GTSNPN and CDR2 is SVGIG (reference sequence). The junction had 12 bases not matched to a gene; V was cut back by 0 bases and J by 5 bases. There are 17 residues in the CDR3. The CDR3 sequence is CAWSVLGAGQGLTEAFF. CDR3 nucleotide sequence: TGTGCCTGGAGTGTACTTGGGGCGGGACAGGGGTTAACTGAAGCTTTCTTT.

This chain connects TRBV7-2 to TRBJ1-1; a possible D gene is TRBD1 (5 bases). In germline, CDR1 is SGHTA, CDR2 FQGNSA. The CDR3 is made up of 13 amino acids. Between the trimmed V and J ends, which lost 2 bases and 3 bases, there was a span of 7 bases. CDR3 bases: TGTGCCAGCAGCTTATCACAGGACACTGAAGCTTTCTTT. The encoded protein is CASSLSQDTEAFF.

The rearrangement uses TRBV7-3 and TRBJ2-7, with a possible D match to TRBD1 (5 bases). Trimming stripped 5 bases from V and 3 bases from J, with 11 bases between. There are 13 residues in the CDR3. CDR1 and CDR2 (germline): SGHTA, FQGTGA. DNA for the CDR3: TGTGCCAGCAGCAAAGACAGATACTACGAGCAGTACTTC. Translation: CASSKDRYYEQYF.

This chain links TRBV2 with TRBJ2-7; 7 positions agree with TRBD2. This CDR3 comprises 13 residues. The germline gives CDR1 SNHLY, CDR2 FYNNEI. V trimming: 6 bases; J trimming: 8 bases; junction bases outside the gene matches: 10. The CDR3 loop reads CASRGGQSTKQYF. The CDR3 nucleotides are TGTGCCAGCAGGGGAGGGCAGAGTACGAAGCAGTACTTC.

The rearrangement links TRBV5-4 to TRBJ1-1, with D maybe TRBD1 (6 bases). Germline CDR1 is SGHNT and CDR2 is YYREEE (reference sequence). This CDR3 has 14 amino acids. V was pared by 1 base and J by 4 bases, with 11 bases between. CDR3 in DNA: TGTGCCAGCAGCTTGCCCTCCAGGGGCACTGAAGCTTTCTTT. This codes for CASSLPSRGTEAFF.